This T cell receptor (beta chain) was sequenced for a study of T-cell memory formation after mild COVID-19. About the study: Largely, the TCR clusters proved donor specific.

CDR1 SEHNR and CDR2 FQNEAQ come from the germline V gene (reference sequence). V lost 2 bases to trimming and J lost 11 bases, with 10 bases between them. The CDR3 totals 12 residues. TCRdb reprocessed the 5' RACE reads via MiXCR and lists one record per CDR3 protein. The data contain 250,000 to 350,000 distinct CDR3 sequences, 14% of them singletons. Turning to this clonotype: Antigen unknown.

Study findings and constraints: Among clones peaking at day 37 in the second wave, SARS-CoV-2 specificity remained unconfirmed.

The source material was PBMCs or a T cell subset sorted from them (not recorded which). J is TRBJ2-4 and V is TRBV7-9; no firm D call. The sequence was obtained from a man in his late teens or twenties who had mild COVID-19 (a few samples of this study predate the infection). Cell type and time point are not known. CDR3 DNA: TGTGCCAGCAGCTTAAACATTGGGGTTCAGTACTTC. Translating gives CASSLNIGVQYF.